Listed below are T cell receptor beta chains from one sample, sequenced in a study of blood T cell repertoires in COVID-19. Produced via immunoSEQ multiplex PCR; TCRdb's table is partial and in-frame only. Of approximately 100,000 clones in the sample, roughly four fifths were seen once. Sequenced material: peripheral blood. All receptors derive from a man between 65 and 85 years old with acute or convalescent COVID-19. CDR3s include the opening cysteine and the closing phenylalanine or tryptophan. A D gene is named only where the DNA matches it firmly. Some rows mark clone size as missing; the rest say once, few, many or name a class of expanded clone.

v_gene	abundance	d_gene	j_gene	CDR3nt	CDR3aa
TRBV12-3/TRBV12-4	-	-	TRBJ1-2	TGTGCCAGCAGTTTAGGGACAGACTATGGCTACACCTTC	CASSLGTDYGYTF
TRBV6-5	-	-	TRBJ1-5	TGTGCCAGCAGCAGGGTTAGCAATCAGCCCCAGCATTTT	CASSRVSNQPQHF
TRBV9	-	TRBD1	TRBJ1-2	TGTGCCAGCAGCCCCAGGACAGGGGAATATGGCTACACCTTC	CASSPRTGEYGYTF
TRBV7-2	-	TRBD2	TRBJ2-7	TGTGCCAGCAGCCCCCGTGGGTCGGCTAGCGGGGGCACCTACGAGCAGTACTTC	CASSPRGSASGGTYEQYF
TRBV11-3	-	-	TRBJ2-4	TGTGCCAGCAGTAATCCCCCCAAAAACATTCAGTACTTC	CASSNPPKNIQYF
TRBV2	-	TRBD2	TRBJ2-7	TGTGCCAGCGCTTCTAGCGGGAGCTACGAGCAGTACTTC	CASASSGSYEQYF
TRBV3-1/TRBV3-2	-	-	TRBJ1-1	TGTGCCAGCAGCCAAGGAACTGACGAGGGCACTGAAGCTTTCTTT	CASSQGTDEGTEAFF
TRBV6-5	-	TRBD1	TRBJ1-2	TGTGCCAGCAGTTACTCGGGACAGGGACATGGCTACACCTTC	CASSYSGQGHGYTF
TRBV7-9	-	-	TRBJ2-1	TGTGCCAGCAGCTTAACGAGTCAAACCACGTCCTACAATGAGCAGTTCTTC	CASSLTSQTTSYNEQFF
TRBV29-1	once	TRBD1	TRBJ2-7	TGCAGCGTCGTAGGGACAGGGGGGTCCTACGAGCAGTACTTC	CSVVGTGGSYEQYF
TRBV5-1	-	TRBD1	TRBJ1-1	TGCGCCAGCAGCCTGGGACAGGGGGCTATTCGGGCTGAAGCTTTCTTT	CASSLGQGAIRAEAFF
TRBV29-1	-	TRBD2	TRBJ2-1	TGCAGCGCGACTAGCGGGAGAATGCTCTTC	CSATSGRMLF
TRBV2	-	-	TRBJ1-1	TGTGCCAGCAGGGGCTTCTCCGAAGCTTTCTTT	CASRGFSEAFF
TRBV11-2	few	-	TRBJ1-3	TGTGCCAGCAGGATACAGCTCTCTGGAAACACCATATATTTT	CASRIQLSGNTIYF
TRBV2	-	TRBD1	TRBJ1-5	TGTGCCAGCAGTGGGGACAGGGCCGGCAATCAGCCCCAGCATTTT	CASSGDRAGNQPQHF
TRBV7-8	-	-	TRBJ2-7	TGTGCCAGCAGCTTAGAACTAGCTAGGTACGAGCAGTACTTC	CASSLELARYEQYF
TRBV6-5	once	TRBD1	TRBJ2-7	TGTGCCAGCAATCGACAGGGGTTCGACGAGCAGTACTTC	CASNRQGFDEQYF